This record covers a single T cell receptor beta chain. Data came from immunoSEQ multiplex PCR; TCRdb stores just in-frame clones and leaves some out. The sample contains approximately 46,000 clones, around 90% of which appear only once. The V and J ends lost 0 bases and 1 base respectively, with 7 bases between them. CDR3 size: 15 residues. Germline lookup yields CDR1 SGDLS and CDR2 YYNGEE. This entry comes from a study of T cell changes during pregnancy in multiple sclerosis. The TCR was taken from a female donor in good health, enrolled as a control in a pregnancy study. The chain couples TRBV9 to TRBJ2-2, with D possibly being TRBD2 (6 bases). This sample comprised peripheral blood, obtained after pregnancy. CDR3 residues: CASSVGGGNTGELFF. CDR3 in DNA: TGTGCCAGCAGCGTAGGGGGAGGGAACACCGGGGAGCTGTTTTTT.